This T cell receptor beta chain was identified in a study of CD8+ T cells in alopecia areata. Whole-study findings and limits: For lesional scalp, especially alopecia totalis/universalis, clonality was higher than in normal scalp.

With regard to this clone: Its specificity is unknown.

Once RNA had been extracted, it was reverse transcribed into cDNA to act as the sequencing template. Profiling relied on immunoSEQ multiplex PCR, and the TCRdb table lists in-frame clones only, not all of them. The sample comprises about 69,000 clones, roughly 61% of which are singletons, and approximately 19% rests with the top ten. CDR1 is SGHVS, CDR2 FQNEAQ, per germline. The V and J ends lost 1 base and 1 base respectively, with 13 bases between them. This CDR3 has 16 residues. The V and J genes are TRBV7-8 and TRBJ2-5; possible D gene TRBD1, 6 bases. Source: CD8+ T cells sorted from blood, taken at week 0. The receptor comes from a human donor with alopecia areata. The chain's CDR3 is CASSLVPGQGQETQYF. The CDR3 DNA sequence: TGTGCCAGCAGCTTAGTACCGGGACAAGGCCAAGAGACCCAGTACTTC.